These 28 T cell receptor beta chains were sequenced from one sample in a study of response to subunit inactivated influenza vaccine. MiXCR, run by TCRdb on the RT-PCR reads, gives a single entry per CDR3 protein. The sample holds just under 550,000 distinct CDR3 sequences; around a quarter are singletons and the top ten take under 3.5%. These data were likewise used in another study, on T cells expressing NK-cell markers. As that report states: As the method of synthesis, 5'RACE template switching with UMIs yielded TCR beta cDNA.

The sample in question was CD4+ T cells sorted from PBMCs, obtained 12 days after vaccination. These receptors were obtained from a man aged 45-65 years who received an inactivated influenza vaccine.

V gene TRBV4-3 combines with J gene TRBJ2-3, with 11 bases matching TRBD2. The V gene end was trimmed by 5 bases and the J gene end by 2 bases; junction bases not matched to a gene: 12. The germline V gene has CDR1 LGHNA and CDR2 YSLEER. This CDR3 region has 18 residues. CDR3 amino acids: CASSSSSPSGGNTDTQYF. The CDR3 DNA is TGCGCCAGCAGCTCGTCATCGCCTAGCGGGGGGAACACAGATACGCAGTATTTT.

The chain uses TRBV7-9 and TRBJ2-7; 7 bases align to TRBD1. The CDR3 contains 15 residues. The germline V gene has CDR1 SEHNR and CDR2 FQNEAQ (reference sequence). V gave up 5 bases and J gave up 2 bases; unmatched junction bases: 9. CDR3 coding DNA: TGTGCCAGCAGCCCCTCAAGGGACAGAGCCTACGAGCAGTACTTC. Encoded protein: CASSPSRDRAYEQYF.

This chain connects TRBV6-1 to TRBJ1-2; TRBD1 matches 8 bases. The CDR3 totals 13 residues. CDR1 is MNHNS and CDR2 is SASEGT in the germline V gene. J gave up 6 bases and V 6 bases, and 6 bases lay outside the gene matches. The CDR3 nucleotides are TGTGCCAGCAGGGACAGGGAGAAGAATGGCTACACCTTC. This gives the protein CASRDREKNGYTF.

This chain links TRBV27 with TRBJ2-5; the D gene is possibly TRBD1 (5 bases). Between the trimmed V and J ends, which lost 7 bases and 4 bases, there was a span of 16 bases. Germline V gene sequence: CDR1 MNHEY, CDR2 SMNVEV (reference sequence). The CDR3 covers 14 residues. CDR3 amino acids: CASKSDNPPETQYF. In DNA form, the CDR3 reads TGTGCCAGCAAGTCGGACAACCCGCCAGAGACCCAGTACTTC.

The rearrangement joins TRBV7-2 to TRBJ2-1; TRBD2 matches 8 bases. Trimming cost V 2 bases and J 8 bases; bases outside gene matches: 5. CDR1 SGHTA and CDR2 FQGNSA come from the germline V gene. This CDR3 region has 14 residues. The DNA of the CDR3 is TGTGCCAGCAGCTTACTGGCGGGGGGCTATGAGCAGTTCTTC. Amino acids: CASSLLAGGYEQFF.

This clonotype appeared a few times. This chain links TRBV10-3 with TRBJ2-1; 8 bases are a match to TRBD2. In germline, CDR1 is ENHRY, CDR2 SYGVKD. Germline trimming cut 6 bases from V and 0 bases from J; bases unmatched to any gene: 4. The CDR3 contains 15 residues. CDR3 in amino acids: CAIRKSGSSYNEQFF. CDR3 in DNA: TGTGCCATCAGAAAGAGCGGGAGCTCCTACAATGAGCAGTTCTTC.

Only a few counts were recorded for this clonotype. The chain links TRBV27 to TRBJ2-7, with a tentative D call TRBD2 (5 bases). Germline CDR1 reads MNHEY; CDR2 reads SMNVEV (reference sequence). The CDR3 has 14 amino acids. Deletions cut 3 bases from V and 2 bases from J, with 11 bases between. The CDR3 DNA follows: TGTGCCAGCAGTTTGAGGGTTCTCCCCTACGAGCAGTACTTC. Encoded protein: CASSLRVLPYEQYF.

V and J are TRBV7-2 and TRBJ1-2, with 7 bases lining up with TRBD1. In germline, CDR1 is SGHTA, CDR2 FQGNSA. The CDR3 has 17 residues. With V trimmed by 5 bases and J by 4 bases, 16 bases remained unmatched. The CDR3 sequence is CASSPGTAKGALYGYTF. The CDR3, as DNA: TGTGCCAGCAGCCCCGGGACAGCCAAGGGGGCCCTCTATGGCTACACCTTC.

The chain joins TRBV5-1 to TRBJ2-3, with 7 bases that match TRBD2. This CDR3 is built from 15 residues. Germline V gene sequence: CDR1 SGHRS, CDR2 YFSETQ. V was clipped by 0 bases and J by 3 bases; unmatched bases: 4. This CDR3 reads CASSLGLAETDTQYF. The CDR3 DNA reads as TGCGCCAGCAGCTTGGGTCTAGCGGAGACAGATACGCAGTATTTT.

This clonotype was recorded a few times. The rearrangement links TRBV5-1 to TRBJ2-3; weak D call: TRBD2 (5 bases). The length of the CDR3 is 12 residues. Per the germline V gene, CDR1 is SGHRS and CDR2 is YFSETQ. V was cut by 5 bases and J by 4 bases, with 8 bases left in between. The CDR3 sequence: CASSEGADTQYF. DNA of the CDR3: TGCGCCAGCAGTGAGGGCGCAGATACGCAGTATTTT.

This clonotype came up a few times. The genes are TRBV5-1 and TRBJ2-7; no clear D. The V gene's germline CDR1 is SGHRS and CDR2 YFSETQ. V was pared by 2 bases and J by 4 bases, with 16 bases between. The CDR3 totals 15 residues. The DNA of the CDR3 is TGCGCCAGCAGCTTTAGTTTCGGAACTGGGTACGAGCAGTACTTC. This translates into CASSFSFGTGYEQYF.

The chain joins TRBV6-5 to TRBJ2-7; D not certain. CDR1 is MNHEY, CDR2 SVGAGI, per germline. The CDR3 is 15 amino acids. Trimming left V 2 bases short and J 0 bases short, with 11 bases between. CDR3: CASSYMASFSYEQYF. CDR3 coding DNA: TGTGCCAGCAGTTACATGGCTTCATTCTCCTACGAGCAGTACTTC.

This clonotype was recorded at least ten times. The chain carries TRBV12-3 or TRBV12-4 and TRBJ2-5; 13 nucleotides align to TRBD2. The CDR3 extends over 13 amino acids. Trimming cost V 10 bases and J 5 bases; bases outside gene matches: 4. The CDR3 loop reads CATRLAGGETQYF. The CDR3 DNA follows: TGTGCCACCAGACTAGCGGGGGGTGAGACCCAGTACTTC.

The chain carries TRBV12-3 or TRBV12-4 and TRBJ2-1; D not resolved. V gave up 2 bases and J gave up 3 bases, with 11 bases separating them. This CDR3 has 15 amino acids. The CDR3 spells CASSLLALRYNEQFF. Written as DNA, the CDR3 is TGTGCCAGCAGTTTATTAGCCCTACGCTACAATGAGCAGTTCTTC.

The chain carries TRBV11-2 and TRBJ1-2, with 8 bases fitting TRBD1. Germline V gene sequence: CDR1 SGHAT, CDR2 FQNNGV. V dropped 4 bases and J dropped 7; count of bases not matched to a gene: 11. This CDR3 has 15 amino acids. The DNA for the CDR3 is TGTGCCAGCAGCTCCGTTGCCCAGGGGGCAGGTGGCTACACCTTC. Protein sequence: CASSSVAQGAGGYTF.

J is TRBJ1-2 and V is TRBV7-2, with D perhaps matching TRBD1 (6 bases). The CDR3 totals 17 residues. CDR1 is SGHTA, CDR2 FQGNSA, per germline. Trimming took 2 bases from V and 3 from J, leaving 19 bases between them. The chain's CDR3 is CASSLRKGGGAHYGYTF. The CDR3 DNA sequence: TGTGCCAGCAGCTTAAGGAAAGGAGGGGGGGCGCACTATGGCTACACCTTC.

V is TRBV30 and J is TRBJ1-2, with D uncertain. CDR1 and CDR2 from the germline V gene are GTSNPN and SVGIG (reference sequence). The CDR3 spans 11 residues. V lost 0 bases and J 5 bases, leaving 4 bases between the germline ends. CDR3 DNA sequence: TGTGCCTGGAGTGTGGGTTATGGCTACACCTTC. This translates into CAWSVGYGYTF.

V gene TRBV19 combines with J gene TRBJ2-7; a weak D match, TRBD1 (8 bases). Germline V gene lookup returns CDR1 LNHDA and CDR2 SQIVND (reference sequence). The CDR3 has 14 amino acids. The ends were cut back, 5 bases at V and 6 bases at J, with 17 bases in the middle. The DNA of the CDR3 is TGTGCCAGTAGTGCGGGAGACAGGGGCTCCGAGCAGTACTTC. Translated: CASSAGDRGSEQYF.

This clonotype was observed a handful of times. The chain employs TRBV15 and TRBJ2-1; 7 positions agree with TRBD2. This CDR3 has 15 residues. Germline values: CDR1 LNHNV, CDR2 YYDKDF (reference sequence). The V gene end was trimmed by 8 bases and the J gene end by 1 base; junction bases not matched to a gene: 8. CDR3 bases: TGTGCCACCTCAAAGGGAGCGGGGTCCTACAATGAGCAGTTCTTC. Translating gives CATSKGAGSYNEQFF.

This clonotype was counted at least ten times. The chain combines TRBV5-1 with TRBJ2-7; possible D gene TRBD1, 6 bases. From germline, CDR1 is SGHRS and CDR2 YFSETQ. V lost 5 bases and J lost 0, with 15 bases in between. The CDR3 is made up of 15 amino acids. CDR3 in DNA: TGCGCCAGCAGGACAGGACAAACGAGCTCCTACGAGCAGTACTTC. This encodes CASRTGQTSSYEQYF.

This clonotype was counted many times. CDR3 nucleotides: TGCAGTGCTAGCATCGGGAGGACCCCCTACGAGCAGTACTTC. This translates into CSASIGRTPYEQYF. The chain carries TRBV20-1 and TRBJ2-7; 7 nucleotides agree with TRBD2. Germline CDR1 reads DFQATT; CDR2 reads SNEGSKA (reference sequence). The CDR3 has 14 amino acids. V shed 3 bases, J shed 2 bases, and the junction held 7 bases outside the gene matches.

This clonotype was seen a handful of times. The V call is TRBV6-1, the J call TRBJ2-7; D assignment may be TRBD1 or TRBD2 (5 bases each). V gave up 5 bases and J gave up 4 bases, with 12 bases separating them. Germline assignment: CDR1 MNHNS and CDR2 SASEGT. CDR3 length: 13 residues. The CDR3 region has the DNA TGTGCCAGCAGTCAGGGACGGAGATACGAGCAGTACTTC. Translating it yields CASSQGRRYEQYF.

The chain has TRBV6-2 or TRBV6-3 and TRBJ2-7, with 8 bases fitting TRBD1. CDR3 length equals 13 residues. Germline assignment: CDR1 MNHEY and CDR2 SVGEGT. Trimming cost V 7 bases and J 8 bases; bases outside gene matches: 10. CDR3 sequence: CASTTGGLRQQYF. In nucleotides, the CDR3 is TGTGCCAGCACCACAGGGGGACTCAGGCAGCAGTACTTC.

The chain uses TRBV28 and TRBJ2-2, with D possibly TRBD2 on 6 matching bases. V was shortened by 7 bases and J by 5 bases, with 17 bases between the two germline ends. Germline loops: CDR1 MDHEN, CDR2 SYDVKM. The length of the CDR3 is 15 residues. The CDR3 spells CASKEGGRSTGELFF. As DNA, the CDR3 is TGTGCCAGCAAAGAGGGTGGGAGGAGTACCGGGGAGCTGTTTTTT. The entire variable domain, with the rest obtained from reference TRBV28 and TRBJ2-2, is as follows: DVKVTQSSRYLVKRTGEKVFLECVQDMDHENMFWYRQDPGLGLRLIYFSYDVKMKEKGDIPEGYSVSREKKERFSLILESASTNQTSMYLCASKEGGRSTGELFFGEGSRLTVL.

This chain connects TRBV28 to TRBJ1-5; D remains unclear. The CDR3 is 15 residues long. Germline assignment: CDR1 MDHEN and CDR2 SYDVKM. Trimming stripped 5 bases from V and 2 bases from J, with 13 bases between. The CDR3 reads CASSRSTRGNQPQHF. The CDR3, as DNA: TGTGCCAGCAGTCGTTCGACAAGGGGCAATCAGCCCCAGCATTTT.

The V gene is TRBV10-1, the J gene TRBJ2-5, with D uncertain. This CDR3 has 13 amino acids. The V end lost 2 bases, the J end lost 7 bases, and 11 bases lay between the germline ends. Germline V lookup: CDR1 WNHNN, CDR2 SYGVQD (reference sequence). CDR3 nucleotides: TGCGCCAGCAGTGAGGGCGACGTGGGGACCCAGTACTTC. Protein product: CASSEGDVGTQYF.

The chain joins TRBV5-1 to TRBJ2-2; the match to TRBD2 covers 9 bases. CDR1 and CDR2 from the germline V gene are SGHRS and YFSETQ. V lost 4 bases and J lost 7; bases outside the gene matches: 5. This CDR3 is built from 14 residues. The CDR3 region is CASSTGLADGELFF. CDR3 bases: TGCGCCAGCAGCACGGGACTAGCCGACGGGGAGCTGTTTTTT.

V is TRBV19 and J is TRBJ2-1, with 8 bases fitting TRBD2. The V and J ends lost 9 bases and 1 base, in that order; junction bases with no gene match: 5. This CDR3 spans 14 amino acids. CDR1 is LNHDA and CDR2 is SQIVND in the germline V gene (reference sequence). CDR3 protein: CASGKRGSYNEQFF. DNA for the CDR3: TGTGCCAGCGGAAAGCGGGGGTCCTACAATGAGCAGTTCTTC.